One sample yielded the 22 T cell receptor beta chains listed below, sequenced in a study of control samples from healthy donors and cancer patients. The assay was immunoSEQ multiplex PCR, and TCRdb's table has in-frame clones only and misses some. The sample has about 26,000 clones; 75% to 85% are singletons. Sequencing was done on a sample of PBMCs. These receptors were collected from a woman aged 60-75 years with head and neck cancer.

V and J are TRBV6-5 and TRBJ1-5; weak D call: TRBD1 (6 bases). Trimming took 11 bases from V and 4 from J, leaving 18 bases between them. CDR1 and CDR2 from the germline V gene are MNHEY and SVGAGI. CDR3 length: 14 residues. The CDR3 region has the DNA TGTGCCTCCTCAGGGGCGGGGGGTAATCAGCCCCAGCATTTT. It yields the protein CASSGAGGNQPQHF.

DNA of the CDR3: TGTGCCAGCAGTCGCTCCCTACAGGGGGTCGAGCAGTACTTC. The encoded protein is CASSRSLQGVEQYF. V usage is TRBV9 and J usage is TRBJ2-7; TRBD1 matches at 8 bases. Looked up from germline, CDR1 is SGDLS and CDR2 is YYNGEE. CDR3 length: 14 amino acids. Trimming took 5 bases from V and 6 from J; bases not matched to a gene: 10. Looking up the rest from reference TRBV9 and TRBJ2-7 gives the full variable domain: DSGVTQTPKHLITATGQRVTLRCSPRSGDLSVYWYQQSLDQGLQFLIQYYNGEERAKGNILERFSAQQFPDLHSELNLSSLELGDSALYFCASSRSLQGVEQYFGPGTRLTVT.

The CDR3, as DNA: TGTGCCAGCAGCTTTAGCGGGGGTCCCAAAGAGACCCAGTACTTC. This sequence encodes CASSFSGGPKETQYF. This chain joins TRBV5-5 and TRBJ2-5; 9 bases agree with TRBD2. Trimming took 2 bases from V and 3 from J; bases not matched to a gene: 5. Germline lookup yields CDR1 SGHKS and CDR2 YYEKEE (reference sequence). The CDR3 length is 15 residues.

The rearrangement links TRBV5-6 to TRBJ2-3, with 9 bases lining up with TRBD2. J lost 0 bases, V lost 0 bases, and 5 bases had no gene match. The CDR3 has 17 residues. From germline, CDR1 is SGHDT and CDR2 YYEEEE. CDR3 amino acids: CASSLVLAGSSTDTQYF. For the CDR3, the DNA is TGTGCCAGCAGCTTGGTCCTAGCGGGATCTAGCACAGATACGCAGTATTTT.

The V call is TRBV2, the J call TRBJ1-4; weak D call: TRBD1 (6 bases). The CDR3 extends over 13 amino acids. The V and J ends lost 8 bases and 8 bases respectively, with 15 bases between them. The V gene's germline CDR1 is SNHLY and CDR2 FYNNEI. CDR3 region: CASGGAVEEKLFF. The CDR3 nucleotides read TGTGCCAGCGGGGGCGCGGTAGAAGAAAAACTGTTTTTT.

V and J are TRBV7-2 and TRBJ1-5; 10 bases fit TRBD1. J was trimmed by 5 bases and V by 5 bases; bases with no gene match: 9. Per germline, CDR1 SGHTA and CDR2 FQGNSA. The CDR3 runs 16 residues. CDR3 sequence reads: CASSPPRTGGYQPQHF. For the CDR3, the DNA is TGTGCCAGCAGCCCCCCCAGGACAGGGGGATATCAGCCCCAGCATTTT.

The rearrangement links TRBV5-5 to TRBJ1-6, with a possible D match to TRBD1 (6 bases). Germline V gene data show CDR1 as SGHKS and CDR2 as YYEKEE (reference sequence). Trimming left V 0 bases short and J 6 bases short, with 10 bases between. The CDR3 covers 15 residues. The CDR3 sequence is CASSLGYRVNSPLHF. DNA of the CDR3: TGTGCCAGCAGCTTGGGTTACAGGGTTAATTCACCCCTCCACTTT. Full variable domain (remainder filled in from reference TRBV5-5 and TRBJ1-6): DAGVTQSPTHLIKTRGQQVTLRCSPISGHKSVSWYQQVLGQGPQFIFQYYEKEERGRGNFPDRFSARQFPNYSSELNVNALLLGDSALYLCASSLGYRVNSPLHFGNGTRLTVT.

The chain employs TRBV3-1 (or the pseudogene TRBV3-2) and TRBJ1-3; D is ambiguous. There are 12 residues in the CDR3. V lost 1 base and J lost 5, with 3 bases in between. Germline lookup yields CDR1 LGHDT and CDR2 YNNKEL (reference sequence). The DNA of the CDR3 is TGTGCCAGCAGCCAAGTAAGAAACACCATATATTTT. Amino acids: CASSQVRNTIYF.

The CDR3, as DNA: TGTGCCAGCAGCTTAGATCGGGGTTTTAGCACAGATACGCAGTATTTT. Its translation: CASSLDRGFSTDTQYF. The rearrangement links TRBV11-2 to TRBJ2-3, with a possible D match to TRBD2 (5 bases). In germline, CDR1 is SGHAT, CDR2 FQNNGV. V was pared by 0 bases and J by 0 bases, with 10 bases between. This CDR3 has 16 residues.

The CDR3 DNA reads as TGCGCCAGCACAGGGAGAGACAACTATGGCTACACCTTC. It is translated as CASTGRDNYGYTF. The chain uses TRBV5-1 and TRBJ1-2, with a possible D match to TRBD1 (5 bases). CDR3 length: 13 residues. Trimming pared 6 bases from V and 2 bases from J, leaving 11 bases between. Germline CDR1 is SGHRS and CDR2 is YFSETQ.

The chain links TRBV6-5 to TRBJ2-2; perhaps D is TRBD1 or TRBD2 (5 bases each). Trimming took off 4 bases at V and 7 bases at J, with 7 bases between the two ends. The CDR3 totals 12 residues. Germline V gene lookup returns CDR1 MNHEY and CDR2 SVGAGI. For the CDR3, the DNA is TGTGCCAGCAGTTTGGGGGTCGGGGAGCTGTTTTTT. This encodes CASSLGVGELFF.

The chain links TRBV7-9 to TRBJ2-1, with 9 positions matching TRBD2. CDR3 length: 17 residues. V dropped 3 bases and J dropped 1; count of bases not matched to a gene: 7. The germline V gene encodes CDR1 SEHNR and CDR2 FQNEAQ (reference sequence). The chain's CDR3 is CASSFQSGGPSYNEQFF. In DNA form, the CDR3 reads TGTGCCAGCAGCTTTCAAAGCGGGGGGCCATCCTACAATGAGCAGTTCTTC.

The rearrangement uses TRBV24-1 and TRBJ1-2, with 7 bases fitting TRBD1. Germline CDR1 KGHDR, CDR2 SFDVKD. Trimming removed 5 bases from V and 0 bases from J; junction bases left unmatched: 11. The CDR3 length is 17 residues. CDR3 nucleotides: TGTGCCACCAGTGGAGTGACAGGGATTGGTACTAACTATGGCTACACCTTC. Protein: CATSGVTGIGTNYGYTF.

This clone is labeled as medium-sized (0.01 to 0.1%). As DNA, the CDR3 is TGTGCCAGCAGTTCCGAGGGGGACAGGGCCTACGAGCAGTACTTC. Encoded protein: CASSSEGDRAYEQYF. J is TRBJ2-7 and V is TRBV6-5; TRBD1 matches 9 bases. V shed 4 bases and J 2 bases; nucleotides not matched to a gene: 6. CDR3 length equals 15 residues. Germline lookup yields CDR1 MNHEY and CDR2 SVGAGI.

The chain's CDR3 is CASSPYNEQFF. CDR3 nucleotide sequence: TGTGCCAGCAGCCCCTACAATGAGCAGTTCTTC. The chain joins TRBV7-9 to TRBJ2-1; D is ambiguous. Germline V gene sequence: CDR1 SEHNR, CDR2 FQNEAQ (reference sequence). The CDR3 has 11 amino acids. Trimming left V 5 bases short and J 2 bases short, with 1 base between.

The J gene is TRBJ2-1, the V gene TRBV7-3; TRBD2 matches at 11 bases. J gave up 9 bases and V 5 bases, and 6 bases lay outside the gene matches. The germline V gene encodes CDR1 SGHTA and CDR2 FQGTGA. The CDR3 runs 14 residues. CDR3 nucleotide sequence: TGTGCCAGCAGCACTAGCGGGAGAACTACTGAGCAGTTCTTC. Protein product: CASSTSGRTTEQFF. The complete variable domain, with remaining parts taken from reference TRBV7-3 and TRBJ2-1, reads GAGVSQTPSNKVTEKGKYVELRCDPISGHTALYWYRQSLGQGPEFLIYFQGTGAADDSGLPNDRFFAVRPEGSVSTLKIQRTERGDSAVYLCASSTSGRTTEQFFGPGTRLTVL.

This chain links TRBV19 with TRBJ2-7; D may correspond to TRBD1 or TRBD2 (5 bases each). CDR1 and CDR2 (germline): LNHDA, SQIVND (reference sequence). The CDR3 covers 15 residues. Trimming shortened V by 2 bases and J by 7 bases, and 18 bases separated the two germline ends. The CDR3 bases are TGTGCCAGTAGTATATCCCACGAGCGAGGGGTGGAGCAGTACTTC. This sequence encodes CASSISHERGVEQYF.

The V gene is TRBV11-3, the J gene TRBJ2-7, with D possibly matching TRBD1 (5 bases). The CDR3 extends over 15 amino acids. The germline CDR1 and CDR2 sequences are SGHNT and YENEEA. The V gene lost 2 bases and the J gene lost 1 base, with 12 bases spanning the gap. As DNA, the CDR3 is TGTGCCAGCAGCTTAAGTCAGGGCGGTTCCTACGAGCAGTACTTC. Translating it yields CASSLSQGGSYEQYF.

The chain has TRBV6-2 or TRBV6-3 and TRBJ1-1; D ambiguous. Germline CDR1 MNHEY, CDR2 SVGEGT. V lost 2 bases and J 1 base, leaving 8 bases between the germline ends. The CDR3 covers 14 residues. The CDR3 DNA sequence: TGTGCCAGCAGTTACGGTGAGGGGAACACTGAAGCTTTCTTT. This sequence encodes CASSYGEGNTEAFF.

This clone appeared a few times. The chain is built from TRBV19 and TRBJ2-1; 9 bases are a match to TRBD1. V was clipped by 5 bases and J by 2 bases; unmatched bases: 7. The CDR3 consists of 16 residues. Germline V lookup: CDR1 LNHDA, CDR2 SQIVND (reference sequence). The CDR3 is CASSAGQGFPYNEQFF. CDR3 DNA sequence: TGTGCCAGTAGTGCGGGACAGGGTTTTCCCTACAATGAGCAGTTCTTC. The entire variable domain, with the rest obtained from reference TRBV19 and TRBJ2-1, is as follows: DGGITQSPKYLFRKEGQNVTLSCEQNLNHDAMYWYRQDPGQGLRLIYYSQIVNDFQKGDIAEGYSVSREKKESFPLTVTSAQKNPTAFYLCASSAGQGFPYNEQFFGPGTRLTVL.

V usage is TRBV16 and J usage is TRBJ1-1; D gene ambiguous. Germline-derived CDR1 and CDR2 are KGHSY and FQNENV. Trimming left V 0 bases short and J 0 bases short, with 8 bases between. This CDR3 spans 15 amino acids. CDR3 loop: CASSQSGRLNTEAFF. CDR3 nucleotide sequence: TGTGCCAGCAGCCAATCGGGCAGGTTGAACACTGAAGCTTTCTTT.

The chain carries TRBV18 and TRBJ2-4; possibly TRBD1 for D (5 bases). Germline-derived CDR1 and CDR2 are KGHSH and LQKENI. V was trimmed by 2 bases and J by 2 bases, leaving 13 bases between them. The CDR3 has 16 residues. CDR3 in amino acids: CASSPSQDTSKNIQYF. The CDR3 DNA sequence: TGTGCCAGCTCACCAAGCCAGGACACCTCCAAAAACATTCAGTACTTC.